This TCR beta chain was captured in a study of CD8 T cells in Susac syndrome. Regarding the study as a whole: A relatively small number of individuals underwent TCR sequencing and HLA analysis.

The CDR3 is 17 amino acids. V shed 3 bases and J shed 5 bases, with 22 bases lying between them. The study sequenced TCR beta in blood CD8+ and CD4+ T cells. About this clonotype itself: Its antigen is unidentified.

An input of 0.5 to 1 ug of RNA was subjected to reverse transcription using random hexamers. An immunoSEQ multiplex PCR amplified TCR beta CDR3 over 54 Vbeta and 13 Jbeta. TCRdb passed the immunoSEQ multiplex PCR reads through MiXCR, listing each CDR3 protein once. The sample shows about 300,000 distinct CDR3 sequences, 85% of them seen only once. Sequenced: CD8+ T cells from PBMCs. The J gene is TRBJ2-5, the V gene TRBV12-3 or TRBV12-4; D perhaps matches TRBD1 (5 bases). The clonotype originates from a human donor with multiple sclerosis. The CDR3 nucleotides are TGTGCCAGCAGTTTCCGTGAAGGGGTACCCTTCCAGGAGACCCAGTACTTC. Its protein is CASSFREGVPFQETQYF.